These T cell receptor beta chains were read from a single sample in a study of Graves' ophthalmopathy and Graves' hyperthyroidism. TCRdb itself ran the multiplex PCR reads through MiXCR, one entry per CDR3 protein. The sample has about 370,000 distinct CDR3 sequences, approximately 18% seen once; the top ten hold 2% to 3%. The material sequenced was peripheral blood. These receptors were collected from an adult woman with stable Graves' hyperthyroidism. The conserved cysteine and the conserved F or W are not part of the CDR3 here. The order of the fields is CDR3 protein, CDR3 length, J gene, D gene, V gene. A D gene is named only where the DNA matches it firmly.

ASSEYIRTPIDEQY	14	TRBJ2-7	-	TRBV25-1
ATSTTQTSREQY	12	TRBJ2-7	-	TRBV15
ASSPGTVTGELF	12	TRBJ2-2	-	TRBV18
ATLHTKTTTRELF	13	TRBJ2-2	-	TRBV19
AISERRGGNYGYT	13	TRBJ1-2	-	TRBV10-3
ASSELQGADGYT	12	TRBJ1-2	TRBD1	TRBV6-1
ASSRTGTSGNTIY	13	TRBJ1-3	-	TRBV7-8
SVDFGQGYGYT	11	TRBJ1-2	-	TRBV29-1
SARRQGLNSPLH	12	TRBJ1-6	TRBD1	TRBV20-1
ASSPRQDNSYEQY	13	TRBJ2-7	-	TRBV7-8
ASSYGGGGQETQY	13	TRBJ2-5	TRBD2	TRBV6-5
SARDRRESYEQY	12	TRBJ2-7	TRBD2	TRBV20-1
ASSLGVGFQETQY	13	TRBJ2-5	-	TRBV11-2
AIIDSRLNTEAF	12	TRBJ1-1	-	TRBV10-3
ASRMGQGTWAF	11	TRBJ1-1	TRBD1	TRBV6-1
ASSLMIAGAEQY	12	TRBJ2-7	TRBD2	TRBV27
ASSRRLAGAHEQY	13	TRBJ2-7	TRBD2	TRBV11-2
SVRVGGSYEQY	11	TRBJ2-7	-	TRBV29-1
ASSFMRGRSYNSPLH	15	TRBJ1-6	-	TRBV12-3/TRBV12-4
ASSLNLAGVRDSPLH	15	TRBJ1-6	-	TRBV7-2
ASSLEITTFRGTGELF	16	TRBJ2-2	-	TRBV5-1
ATSRAGANTGELF	13	TRBJ2-2	-	TRBV15
ASKINGASYEQY	12	TRBJ2-7	-	TRBV12-3/TRBV12-4
SVVFSGVYEQY	11	TRBJ2-7	-	TRBV29-1
ASSLNALFYEQY	12	TRBJ2-7	-	TRBV27